This T cell receptor (beta chain) was observed in a study of T cell repertoires in cytomegalovirus infection. The CDR3 length is 15 residues. V lost 1 base to trimming and J lost 8 bases, with 18 bases between them. Germline V lookup: CDR1 DFQATT, CDR2 SNEGSKA (reference sequence). TCRdb ran MiXCR on the reads and lists one entry per CDR3 protein. The sample records 120,000 to 150,000 distinct CDR3 sequences, roughly 6% being singletons. This sequence originates from a human donor in good health (CMV status not recorded). Some clones in this sample may be carry-over from other donors' samples. The sequenced material came from PBMCs. The genes are TRBV20-1 and TRBJ1-5; D not certain. The CDR3 DNA is TGCAGTGCTAGAGTATGGGCCTCCCTGGGCGAGCCCCAGCATTTT. Translating it yields CSARVWASLGEPQHF.